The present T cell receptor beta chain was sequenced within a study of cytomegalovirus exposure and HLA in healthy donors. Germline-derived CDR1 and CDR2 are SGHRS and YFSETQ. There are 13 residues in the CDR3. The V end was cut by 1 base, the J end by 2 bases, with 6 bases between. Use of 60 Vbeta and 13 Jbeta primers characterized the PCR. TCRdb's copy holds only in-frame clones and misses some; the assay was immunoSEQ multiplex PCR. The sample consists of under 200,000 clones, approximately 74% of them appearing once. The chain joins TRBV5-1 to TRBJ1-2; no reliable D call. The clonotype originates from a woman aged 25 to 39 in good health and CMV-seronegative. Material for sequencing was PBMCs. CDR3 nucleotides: TGCGCCAGCAGCTTGATAACAAACTATGGCTACACCTTC. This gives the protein CASSLITNYGYTF.